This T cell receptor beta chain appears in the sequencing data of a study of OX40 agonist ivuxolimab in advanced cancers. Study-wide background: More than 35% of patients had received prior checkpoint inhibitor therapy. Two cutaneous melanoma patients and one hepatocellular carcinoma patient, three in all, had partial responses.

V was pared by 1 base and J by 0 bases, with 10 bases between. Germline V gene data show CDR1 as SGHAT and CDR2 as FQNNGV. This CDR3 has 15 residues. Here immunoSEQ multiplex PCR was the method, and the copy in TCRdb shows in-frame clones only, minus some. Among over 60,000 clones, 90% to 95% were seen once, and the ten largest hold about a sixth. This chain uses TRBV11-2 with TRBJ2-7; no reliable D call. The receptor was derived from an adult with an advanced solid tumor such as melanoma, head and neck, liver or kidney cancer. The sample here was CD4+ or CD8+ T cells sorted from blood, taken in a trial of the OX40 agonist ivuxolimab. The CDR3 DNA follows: TGTGCCAGCAGCTTAGTTCAGGAAGCCTCCTACGAGCAGTACTTC. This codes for CASSLVQEASYEQYF.